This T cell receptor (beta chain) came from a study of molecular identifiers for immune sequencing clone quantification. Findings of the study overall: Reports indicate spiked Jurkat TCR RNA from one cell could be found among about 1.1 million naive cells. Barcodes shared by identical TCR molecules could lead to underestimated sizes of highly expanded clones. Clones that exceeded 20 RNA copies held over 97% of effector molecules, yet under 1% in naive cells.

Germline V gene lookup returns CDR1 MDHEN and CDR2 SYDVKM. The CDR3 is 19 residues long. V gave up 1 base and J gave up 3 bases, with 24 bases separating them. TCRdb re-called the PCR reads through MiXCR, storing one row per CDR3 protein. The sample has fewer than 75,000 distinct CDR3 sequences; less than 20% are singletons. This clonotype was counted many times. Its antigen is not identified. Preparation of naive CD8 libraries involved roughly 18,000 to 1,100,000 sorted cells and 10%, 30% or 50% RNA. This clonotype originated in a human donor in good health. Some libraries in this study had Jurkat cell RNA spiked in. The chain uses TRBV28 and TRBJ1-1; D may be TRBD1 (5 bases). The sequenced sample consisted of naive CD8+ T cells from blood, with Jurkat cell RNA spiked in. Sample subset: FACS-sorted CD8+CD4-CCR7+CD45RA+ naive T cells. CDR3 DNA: TGTGCCAGCAGTTTATCCTTTACGTGGGTCGGGGCTATTGACACTGAAGCTTTCTTT. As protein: CASSLSFTWVGAIDTEAFF.